One sample yielded the 9 T cell receptor beta chains listed below, sequenced in a study of early T cells in non-severe SARS-CoV-2 infection (dated by TCRdb to about 2021). Library preparation was by 5' RACE. The instrument given in TCRdb is NextSeq 500. TCRdb's own reprocessing of the public reads used fastp at Q25 and MiXCR and kept productive beta chains. For every CDR3 protein sequence, its rows merge into one entry that carries the most common genes and DNA. This sample comprises roughly 30,000 distinct CDR3 sequences, less than 6.5% of them detected only once. Roughly 6.2% of the sample rests with the top ten. Sample: whole blood. The receptors here all came from an adult who was a healthcare worker with PCR-confirmed SARS-CoV-2 infection or an uninfected control (not recorded which).

This clonotype has a count of ten or more. This chain joins TRBV14 and TRBJ1-3; D is unclear. The CDR3 contains 16 residues. In germline, CDR1 is SGHDN, CDR2 FVKESK. V shed 1 base and J shed 0 bases, with 10 bases lying between them. The CDR3 protein is CASSQGGSHSGNTIYF. DNA for the CDR3: TGTGCCAGCAGCCAAGGAGGCTCTCACTCTGGAAACACCATATATTTT. The variable domain in full, completed from reference TRBV14 and TRBJ1-3, reads EAGVTQFPSHSVIEKGQTVTLRCDPISGHDNLYWYRRVMGKEIKFLLHFVKESKQDESGMPNNRFLAERTGGTYSTLKVQPAELEDSGVYFCASSQGGSHSGNTIYFGEGSWLTVV.

J is TRBJ2-7 and V is TRBV24-1; possibly TRBD2 for D (6 bases). The CDR3 sequence is 15 residues long. Germline CDR1 reads KGHDR; CDR2 reads SFDVKD. Trimming removed 6 bases from V and 2 bases from J, with 16 bases in between. The CDR3 loop reads CATSPRAGGTYEQYF. The CDR3 bases are TGTGCCACCAGTCCAAGGGCAGGCGGGACCTACGAGCAGTACTTC.

This clonotype came up many times. The chain carries TRBV30 and TRBJ1-1; 10 nucleotides agree with TRBD1. The CDR3 consists of 14 residues. Germline assignment: CDR1 GTSNPN and CDR2 SVGIG (reference sequence). After removal of 2 bases from V and 3 bases from J, the junction contained 3 bases not matched to a gene. The CDR3 nucleotides are TGTGCCTGGAGTTTGACAGGGGGCTACACTGAAGCTTTCTTT. This gives the protein CAWSLTGGYTEAFF.

This clonotype occurred many times. The chain employs TRBV3-1 and TRBJ2-7, with D perhaps TRBD1 or TRBD2 (5 bases each). The CDR3 is made up of 16 amino acids. V gave up 1 base and J gave up 1 base, with 14 bases separating them. Germline lookup yields CDR1 LGHDT and CDR2 YNNKEL (reference sequence). CDR3 in DNA: TGTGCCAGCAGCCAAGCCGAGTCAGGGACGTCCTACGAGCAGTACTTC. This translates into CASSQAESGTSYEQYF.

This clonotype has a handful of counts. The chain links TRBV15 to TRBJ2-1, with TRBD1 as a possible D gene (5 bases). Germline V gene lookup returns CDR1 LNHNV and CDR2 YYDKDF (reference sequence). The CDR3 spans 14 residues. V was pared by 0 bases and J by 6 bases, with 9 bases between. CDR3 sequence reads: CATSRDPRGNEQFF. For the CDR3, the DNA is TGTGCCACCAGCAGAGATCCAAGGGGCAATGAGCAGTTCTTC.

This clonotype occurred a few times. J is TRBJ1-1 and V is TRBV5-1, with a weak D call TRBD1 (5 bases). Per germline, CDR1 SGHRS and CDR2 YFSETQ. CDR3 length: 14 residues. The ends were cut back, 5 bases at V and 1 base at J, with 12 bases in the middle. CDR3 nucleotide sequence: TGCGCCAGCAGAGGTGGCGGGGCGAACACTGAAGCTTTCTTT. Its protein product is CASRGGGANTEAFF.

Ten or more counts support this clonotype. The rearrangement joins TRBV18 to TRBJ1-4; 9 bases align to TRBD1. Trimming removed 1 base from V and 7 bases from J; junction bases left unmatched: 4. Germline-derived CDR1 and CDR2 are KGHSH and LQKENI. This CDR3 has 15 residues. The CDR3 DNA sequence: TGTGCCAGCTCACCACAAGGGACAGGGACTGAAAAACTGTTTTTT. Encoded protein: CASSPQGTGTEKLFF.

This clonotype was observed a few times. This chain connects TRBV20-1 to TRBJ1-2; D possibly corresponds to TRBD1 (6 bases). The CDR3 runs to 13 residues. CDR1 and CDR2 (germline): DFQATT, SNEGSKA (reference sequence). V was trimmed by 4 bases and J by 2 bases, leaving 11 bases between them. The CDR3 is CSATTGWNYGYTF. The CDR3 bases are TGCAGTGCTACTACAGGGTGGAACTATGGCTACACCTTC.

This clonotype was recorded many times. CDR3 sequence reads: CASISGQVLYGYTF. Here the CDR3 DNA reads TGTGCCAGCATTTCGGGTCAGGTGCTCTATGGCTACACCTTC. The chain couples TRBV6-2 or TRBV6-3 to TRBJ1-2; D is uncertain. The CDR3 contains 14 residues. Trimming stripped 7 bases from V and 4 bases from J, with 16 bases between. Germline lookup yields CDR1 MNHEY and CDR2 SVGEGT.